What follows are 5 T cell receptor beta chains derived from one specimen sequenced in a study of cytotoxic CD8 clonotypes in ibrutinib-treated CLL. The data were produced by immunoSEQ multiplex PCR, yet TCRdb's version contains in-frame clones alone and is incomplete. This repertoire shows approximately 130,000 clones, around 84% found once; its top ten account for roughly 3.5%. The input for sequencing was PBMCs, taken after 24 months of ibrutinib treatment. Receptors were obtained from a human donor with chronic lymphocytic leukemia.

This clone was seen more than once but under ten times. The chain is built from TRBV7-2 and TRBJ2-2, with 7 bases lining up with TRBD2. Germline-derived CDR1 and CDR2 are SGHTA and FQGNSA. V lost 4 bases to trimming and J lost 7 bases; unmatched junction nucleotides: 12. The CDR3 loop spans 16 amino acids. CDR3 nucleotides: TGTGCCAGCAGCTCCGGACTAGTCTTCCCCTTCGGGGAGCTGTTTTTT. This codes for CASSSGLVFPFGELFF.

The rearrangement joins TRBV5-4 to TRBJ2-2, with D uncertain. Germline V CDR1 and CDR2: SGHNT, YYREEE (reference sequence). The CDR3 extends over 16 amino acids. The V end lost 0 bases, the J end lost 4 bases, and 13 bases lay between the germline ends. CDR3 protein: CASSLGWGSGTGELFF. The CDR3 DNA reads TGTGCCAGCAGCTTGGGATGGGGTTCGGGCACCGGGGAGCTGTTTTTT.

This clone was seen a handful of times. The CDR3 protein is CASSLGSGETQYF. In DNA, the CDR3 is TGTGCCAGCAGCTTAGGGTCGGGGGAGACCCAGTACTTC. The V gene is TRBV7-2, the J gene TRBJ2-5, with a tentative D call TRBD2 (5 bases). This CDR3 contains 13 residues. V shed 1 base and J shed 5 bases, with 8 bases lying between them. Germline V lookup: CDR1 SGHTA, CDR2 FQGNSA.

Concerning this clone: The junction departs from the called germline gene at one end, perhaps through a read error. The chain recombines TRBV2 with TRBJ2-1; 7 nucleotides line up with TRBD1. This CDR3 has 13 amino acids. CDR1 SNHLY and CDR2 FYNNEI come from the germline V gene. The CDR3: CASSEWGQIAEVF. The CDR3 bases are TGTGCCAGCAGTGAATGGGGACAGATTGCCGAGGTCTTC.

The sample holds one count of this clone. The V gene is TRBV7-9, the J gene TRBJ2-3; D is perhaps TRBD2 (7 bases). The germline gives CDR1 SEHNR, CDR2 FQNEAQ (reference sequence). There are 18 residues in the CDR3. V lost 5 bases and J 1 base, leaving 22 bases between the germline ends. This CDR3 is CASSDSRGGGSGTDTQYF. DNA of the CDR3: TGTGCCAGCAGCGACTCTAGAGGGGGGGGCTCTGGCACAGATACGCAGTATTTT.